Below, 27 T cell receptor beta chains from the same sample are listed, as sequenced in a study of T cell responses to AZD1222 COVID-19 vaccine. Assay: immunoSEQ multiplex PCR; the TCRdb copy retains only in-frame clones and omits some. Here the sample spans about 110,000 clones, 80% to 90% being singletons. The sample was peripheral blood, taken 28 days after the second AZD1222 dose. The receptor source for this set is an adult who received the AZD1222 COVID-19 vaccine.

This sequence joins TRBV6-6 and TRBJ2-3; 12 bases line up with TRBD1. J gave up 4 bases and V 5 bases, and 16 bases lay outside the gene matches. Germline values: CDR1 MNHNY, CDR2 SVGAGI (reference sequence). The length of the CDR3 is 19 residues. CDR3 loop: CASSLSGTGGGKRADTQYF. In DNA form, the CDR3 reads TGTGCCAGCAGTCTCTCCGGGACAGGGGGCGGAAAGAGGGCAGATACGCAGTATTTT.

This chain links TRBV3-1 (or the pseudogene TRBV3-2) with TRBJ2-1; either TRBD1 or TRBD2 may supply D (5 bases each). The CDR3 has 13 amino acids. With 6 bases removed from V and 5 bases from J, the gap between germline ends came to 11 bases. Germline V gene sequence: CDR1 LGHDT, CDR2 YNNKEL (reference sequence). CDR3 nucleotide sequence: TGTGCCAGCAGTCGGGACCCACACAATGAGCAGTTCTTC. This sequence encodes CASSRDPHNEQFF.

This sequence joins TRBV5-1 and TRBJ1-1, with 9 bases matching TRBD1. Germline V gene data show CDR1 as SGHRS and CDR2 as YFSETQ. The CDR3 extends over 14 amino acids. V was pared by 3 bases and J by 8 bases, with 8 bases of the junction left unmatched. The CDR3 coding sequence is TGCGCCAGCAGCTCCTTACAGGGGGCTAACGAAGCTTTCTTT. Translated, it gives CASSSLQGANEAFF.

This rearrangement joins TRBV28 to TRBJ1-1; the match to TRBD1 covers 7 bases. J lost 1 base, V lost 4 bases, and 3 bases had no gene match. The V gene's germline CDR1 is MDHEN and CDR2 SYDVKM. The CDR3 runs to 14 residues. The CDR3 reads CASSSGQPNTEAFF. As DNA, the CDR3 is TGTGCCAGCAGTTCGGGACAGCCGAACACTGAAGCTTTCTTT.

The chain recombines TRBV6-6 with TRBJ1-6; 7 bases map to TRBD1. The CDR3 sequence is 15 residues long. The V gene's germline CDR1 is MNHNY and CDR2 SVGAGI (reference sequence). Trimming cost V 5 bases and J 7 bases; bases outside gene matches: 8. CDR3 sequence (DNA): TGTGCCAGCAGTACGGACAGGAGGGCGAATTCACCCCTCCACTTT. Amino acid sequence: CASSTDRRANSPLHF.

The V call is TRBV5-5, the J call TRBJ1-2; D may be TRBD1 (5 bases). The V gene's germline CDR1 is SGHKS and CDR2 YYEKEE (reference sequence). Trimming stripped 4 bases from V and 7 bases from J, with 8 bases between. The CDR3 is 11 residues long. CDR3 in amino acids: CASSRGGGYTF. The CDR3 DNA follows: TGTGCCAGCAGCAGGGGTGGTGGCTACACCTTC.

This clone was recorded once. The chain joins TRBV28 to TRBJ1-1; 9 bases match TRBD1. The junction had 14 bases not matched to a gene; V was cut back by 5 bases and J by 4 bases. The germline gives CDR1 MDHEN, CDR2 SYDVKM. This CDR3 is 17 amino acids long. The CDR3 protein is CASSPRPGTGTVTEAFF. As DNA, the CDR3 is TGTGCCAGCAGTCCTCGTCCCGGGACAGGGACGGTCACTGAAGCTTTCTTT. The whole variable domain, remainder taken from reference TRBV28 and TRBJ1-1, is DVKVTQSSRYLVKRTGEKVFLECVQDMDHENMFWYRQDPGLGLRLIYFSYDVKMKEKGDIPEGYSVSREKKERFSLILESASTNQTSMYLCASSPRPGTGTVTEAFFGQGTRLTVV.

The V call is TRBV13, the J call TRBJ2-1, with 9 positions matching TRBD2. The germline gives CDR1 PRHDT, CDR2 FYEKMQ (reference sequence). J gave up 6 bases and V 3 bases, and 6 bases lay outside the gene matches. This CDR3 has 15 residues. CDR3 sequence (DNA): TGTGCCAGCAGCTTTTTCGGGACTAGCATCAATGAGCAGTTCTTC. It specifies CASSFFGTSINEQFF.

The CDR3 region is CATSRFGVQGFSYNSPLHF. The CDR3 DNA sequence: TGTGCCACCAGCAGATTCGGGGTACAGGGATTCTCCTATAATTCACCCCTCCACTTT. This chain joins TRBV15 and TRBJ1-6; a weak D match, TRBD1 (6 bases). V gave up 2 bases and J gave up 0 bases, with 17 bases separating them. There are 19 residues in the CDR3. CDR1 and CDR2 from the germline V gene are LNHNV and YYDKDF (reference sequence).

The chain joins TRBV2 to TRBJ1-3; no reliable D call. The CDR3 spans 14 residues. The V gene lost 0 bases and the J gene lost 3 bases, with 6 bases spanning the gap. The germline gives CDR1 SNHLY, CDR2 FYNNEI. In nucleotides, the CDR3 is TGTGCCAGCAGTGAAGCCGTGGTTGGAAACACCATATATTTT. Its translation is CASSEAVVGNTIYF.

The chain couples TRBV5-1 to TRBJ2-7; 8 bases align to TRBD2. The CDR3 is 14 amino acids. Germline CDR1 and CDR2: SGHRS and YFSETQ. V shed 4 bases and J 5 bases; nucleotides not matched to a gene: 8. CDR3 loop: CASSRRAGVNEQYF. CDR3 nucleotides: TGCGCCAGCAGCCGCCGAGCGGGAGTAAACGAGCAGTACTTC.

The CDR3 reads CATSEGRGATDTQYF. The CDR3 DNA sequence: TGTGCCACCAGCGAGGGGAGGGGGGCCACAGATACGCAGTATTTT. The chain employs TRBV24-1 and TRBJ2-3, with D possibly matching TRBD2 (7 bases). V gave up 7 bases and J gave up 2 bases, with 15 bases separating them. In germline, CDR1 is KGHDR, CDR2 SFDVKD. This CDR3 is 15 amino acids long.

The chain uses TRBV5-4 and TRBJ1-1; D gene uncertain. Trimming took 4 bases from V and 5 from J, leaving 21 bases between them. Germline values: CDR1 SGHNT, CDR2 YYREEE (reference sequence). This CDR3 region has 16 residues. CDR3 sequence reads: CASSRSGDITGTEAFF. The DNA of the CDR3 is TGTGCCAGCAGCCGCTCGGGCGATATCACGGGGACTGAAGCTTTCTTT.

The CDR3 reads CASSTGTSGIYEQYF. DNA for the CDR3: TGTGCCAGCAGTACAGGGACTAGCGGGATCTACGAGCAGTACTTC. V usage is TRBV28 and J usage is TRBJ2-7, with 13 nucleotides matching TRBD2. J lost 3 bases, V lost 5 bases, and 4 bases had no gene match. This CDR3 has 15 amino acids. Germline V gene lookup returns CDR1 MDHEN and CDR2 SYDVKM. Drawing the rest from reference TRBV28 and TRBJ2-7, the complete variable domain is DVKVTQSSRYLVKRTGEKVFLECVQDMDHENMFWYRQDPGLGLRLIYFSYDVKMKEKGDIPEGYSVSREKKERFSLILESASTNQTSMYLCASSTGTSGIYEQYFGPGTRLTVT.

This sequence joins TRBV7-8 and TRBJ2-7; no firm D call. The CDR3 spans 14 residues. Looked up from germline, CDR1 is SGHVS and CDR2 is FQNEAQ. V was clipped by 2 bases and J by 0 bases, with 8 bases between them. CDR3 in amino acids: CASSLLRNSYEQYF. The CDR3 DNA reads as TGTGCCAGCAGCTTATTACGGAACTCCTACGAGCAGTACTTC.

The genes are TRBV6-5 and TRBJ2-5; TRBD1 aligns across 7 bases. The CDR3 runs 14 residues. Trimming at V came to 8 bases and at J to 2 bases, leaving 8 bases not matched to a gene. Germline loops: CDR1 MNHEY, CDR2 SVGAGI. CDR3 sequence (DNA): TGTGCCAGCCATCCCGGACAGGCACAAGAGACCCAGTACTTC. Translating it yields CASHPGQAQETQYF.

The V call is TRBV7-9, the J call TRBJ1-4; D is ambiguous. The CDR3 extends over 14 amino acids. Germline V gives CDR1 SEHNR, CDR2 FQNEAQ (reference sequence). V dropped 4 bases and J dropped 8 bases, with 14 bases sitting between them. CDR3 amino acids: CASSSASVGEKLFF. CDR3 coding DNA: TGTGCCAGCAGCTCCGCGAGTGTTGGGGAAAAACTGTTTTTT.

The chain has TRBV6-2 or TRBV6-3 and TRBJ2-3, with 10 bases aligning to TRBD2. Germline V CDR1 and CDR2: MNHEY, SVGEGT. The length of the CDR3 is 17 residues. The J segment lost 4 bases and the V segment lost 4 bases, leaving 11 bases of the junction unmatched. CDR3 in DNA: TGTGCCAGCAGTTTCCTACTAAGCGGGGGGGGACCAGATACGCAGTATTTT. Amino acid sequence: CASSFLLSGGGPDTQYF.

This clone was seen a single time. The chain's CDR3 is CATRAVTGELFF. CDR3 sequence (DNA): TGTGCCACCCGGGCCGTCACCGGGGAGCTGTTTTTT. The V gene is TRBV24-1, the J gene TRBJ2-2, with D hard to call. V lost 9 bases and J 4 bases, leaving 8 bases between the germline ends. Germline V lookup: CDR1 KGHDR, CDR2 SFDVKD. The CDR3 is made up of 12 amino acids.

The CDR3 nucleotides are TGTGCCAGCTCACAATCAGAGAGCGGCGGGTACGAGCAGTACTTC. Translation: CASSQSESGGYEQYF. This chain links TRBV18 with TRBJ2-7; the D gene is possibly TRBD2 (5 bases). Looked up from germline, CDR1 is KGHSH and CDR2 is LQKENI. This CDR3 is 15 amino acids long. V lost 4 bases and J lost 4, with 17 bases in between. The full variable domain, its missing parts supplied by reference TRBV18 and TRBJ2-7, is NAGVMQNPRHLVRRRGQEARLRCSPMKGHSHVYWYRQLPEEGLKFMVYLQKENIIDESGMPKERFSAEFPKEGPSILRIQQVVRGDSAAYFCASSQSESGGYEQYFGPGTRLTVT.

CDR3 bases: TGTGCCAGCTCACCCCAGGATTCAGAGACCCAGTACTTC. It translates to CASSPQDSETQYF. The genes are TRBV18 and TRBJ2-5, with D unclear. The germline V gene encodes CDR1 KGHSH and CDR2 LQKENI. The CDR3 loop spans 13 amino acids. V lost 3 bases to trimming and J lost 4 bases, with 9 bases between them.

The genes are TRBV5-6 and TRBJ2-7, with 12 bases identical to TRBD1. V trimming: 1 base; J trimming: 5 bases; junction bases outside the gene matches: 7. The CDR3 is made up of 16 amino acids. Germline assignment: CDR1 SGHDT and CDR2 YYEEEE. CDR3 DNA sequence: TGTGCCAGCAGCTTGAAATGGGGGACAGGGGGCAACGAGCAGTACTTC. Translation gives CASSLKWGTGGNEQYF.

The chain combines TRBV10-3 with TRBJ2-1; D assignment may be TRBD1 or TRBD2 (5 bases each). CDR1 is ENHRY and CDR2 is SYGVKD in the germline V gene. The germline V and J ends were trimmed by 10 bases and 10 bases, with 17 bases remaining between them. The CDR3 extends over 12 amino acids. This CDR3 is CATWDGAGEQFF. CDR3 DNA sequence: TGTGCCACGTGGGACGGGGCCGGGGAGCAGTTCTTC.

This chain links TRBV6-5 with TRBJ1-2, with D perhaps matching TRBD1 (5 bases). CDR1 is MNHEY, CDR2 SVGAGI, per germline. This CDR3 has 15 residues. V lost 6 bases to trimming and J lost 3 bases, with 17 bases between them. CDR3 sequence reads: CASSPGQNLYYGYTF. CDR3 coding DNA: TGTGCCAGCAGCCCAGGACAAAACCTCTACTATGGCTACACCTTC.

The CDR3 DNA reads TGTGCCAGCATCAAGACCGGGACATATGGCTACACCTTC. Translated, it gives CASIKTGTYGYTF. The chain has TRBV28 and TRBJ1-2, with D maybe TRBD1 (6 bases). Germline assignment: CDR1 MDHEN and CDR2 SYDVKM. V was cut by 7 bases and J by 5 bases, with 14 bases left in between. This CDR3 comprises 13 residues.

The CDR3 DNA sequence: TGTGCCAGCAGTCTCGAGGGGCAGCAGACCACCGGGGAGCTGTTTTTT. It codes for CASSLEGQQTTGELFF. J is TRBJ2-2 and V is TRBV9; the D call may be TRBD1 or TRBD2 (5 bases each). There are 16 residues in the CDR3. Trimming pared 5 bases from V and 4 bases from J, leaving 18 bases between. Germline V gene lookup returns CDR1 SGDLS and CDR2 YYNGEE.

This sequence joins TRBV29-1 and TRBJ2-7, with a weak D call TRBD1 (6 bases). The CDR3 covers 12 residues. V was cut by 5 bases and J by 2 bases, with 10 bases left in between. From germline, CDR1 is SQVTM and CDR2 ANQGSEA. CDR3 bases: TGCAGCGTTTTCGACAGGCCCTACGAGCAGTACTTC. Protein product: CSVFDRPYEQYF.